The 18 T cell receptor beta chains below come from one sample, sequenced in a study of blood T cell repertoires in COVID-19. Profiled with immunoSEQ multiplex PCR; TCRdb holds only in-frame clones, not every one. The sample has 150,000 to 200,000 clones, under 90% seen once. Sequenced sample: PBMCs or T cells enriched from blood (not recorded which). All receptors derive from a man between 45 and 60 years old who had recovered from COVID-19.

The chain employs TRBV24-1 and TRBJ2-5; 7 nucleotides line up with TRBD2. The germline V gene encodes CDR1 KGHDR and CDR2 SFDVKD. The CDR3 sequence is 17 residues long. The junction had 10 bases not matched to a gene; V was cut back by 2 bases and J by 2 bases. CDR3 in amino acids: CATSDSTSTPIQETQYF. CDR3 nucleotide sequence: TGTGCCACCAGTGATTCGACTAGCACCCCGATACAAGAGACCCAGTACTTC.

This chain uses TRBV6-5 with TRBJ2-7; TRBD1 agrees at 8 bases. From germline, CDR1 is MNHEY and CDR2 SVGAGI. The CDR3 totals 12 residues. The junction had 4 bases not matched to a gene; V was cut back by 5 bases and J by 7 bases. The CDR3: CASSRGTGEQYF. CDR3 nucleotides: TGTGCCAGCAGTCGCGGGACAGGAGAGCAGTACTTC.

This chain joins TRBV5-6 and TRBJ2-5; 8 nucleotides align to TRBD2. The CDR3 contains 15 residues. V shed 0 bases and J 9 bases; nucleotides not matched to a gene: 10. Germline values: CDR1 SGHDT, CDR2 YYEEEE. DNA of the CDR3: TGTGCCAGCAGCTTGGCCGCGTTAGCGGGGAGACCCCAGTACTTC. Amino acids: CASSLAALAGRPQYF.

V gene TRBV27 combines with J gene TRBJ1-6, with D maybe TRBD1 (6 bases). The CDR3 length is 14 residues. V was pared by 6 bases and J by 8 bases, with 14 bases between. Germline V gives CDR1 MNHEY, CDR2 SMNVEV (reference sequence). The CDR3 is CASRDSQGHSPLHF. The CDR3 DNA reads TGTGCCAGCAGGGATTCTCAGGGGCATTCACCCCTCCACTTT.

The rearrangement joins TRBV12-3 or TRBV12-4 to TRBJ1-6; no definite D call. The CDR3 loop spans 13 amino acids. V gave up 3 bases and J gave up 10 bases, with 10 bases separating them. In DNA form, the CDR3 reads TGTGCCAGCAGTTTGAACCTGGGCTCACCCCTCCACTTT. As protein: CASSLNLGSPLHF.

In regard to this clone: Other DNA sequences within the sample encode an identical CDR3. The rearrangement links TRBV5-1 to TRBJ2-1; 10 bases are shared with TRBD2. V shed 0 bases and J 4 bases; nucleotides not matched to a gene: 4. The CDR3 has 16 residues. Germline CDR1 is SGHRS and CDR2 is YFSETQ. The chain's CDR3 is CASSLAPSGGYNEQFF. The CDR3 nucleotides read TGCGCCAGCAGCTTGGCCCCTAGCGGGGGTTACAATGAGCAGTTCTTC.

This chain uses TRBV13 with TRBJ2-3; 12 nucleotides match TRBD2. CDR3 length: 16 amino acids. CDR1 and CDR2 (germline): PRHDT, FYEKMQ (reference sequence). J was trimmed by 2 bases and V by 4 bases; bases with no gene match: 4. CDR3 in amino acids: CASSYRTSGATDTQYF. For the CDR3, the DNA is TGTGCCAGCAGCTACCGGACTAGCGGGGCCACAGATACGCAGTATTTT. Based on the CDR3 plus reference TRBV13 and TRBJ2-3, the full variable domain is AAGVIQSPRHLIKEKRETATLKCYPIPRHDTVYWYQQGPGQDPQFLISFYEKMQSDKGSIPDRFSAQQFSDYHSELNMSSLELGDSALYFCASSYRTSGATDTQYFGPGTRLTVL.

The chain links TRBV28 to TRBJ1-5; 8 bases are shared with TRBD1. With 4 bases clipped from V and 8 bases from J, the junction kept 16 bases outside the gene matches. The CDR3 covers 17 residues. Germline CDR1 reads MDHEN; CDR2 reads SYDVKM. CDR3 protein: CASSSISQDRVGEPQHF. The CDR3 DNA reads as TGTGCCAGCAGTTCCATATCTCAGGACAGGGTAGGCGAGCCCCAGCATTTT.

This chain connects TRBV7-2 to TRBJ2-4; D not resolved. This CDR3 spans 13 amino acids. V was clipped by 4 bases and J by 7 bases, with 11 bases between them. The V gene's germline CDR1 is SGHTA and CDR2 FQGNSA. The CDR3 DNA sequence: TGTGCCAGCAGCTCCCCCAACGCGAACATTCAGTACTTC. This translates into CASSSPNANIQYF. The full variable domain, with the rest looked up from reference TRBV7-2 and TRBJ2-4, is GAGVSQSPSNKVTEKGKDVELRCDPISGHTALYWYRQSLGQGLEFLIYFQGNSAPDKSGLPSDRFSAERTGGSVSTLTIQRTQQEDSAVYLCASSSPNANIQYFGAGTRLSVL.

The chain links TRBV4-1 to TRBJ1-6, with a weak D call TRBD1 (6 bases). Germline values: CDR1 MGHRA, CDR2 YSYEKL. V lost 0 bases, J lost 10 bases, and 16 bases lay in between. CDR3 length: 16 amino acids. The CDR3 protein is CASSQENTGFRSPLHF. For the CDR3, the DNA is TGCGCCAGCAGCCAAGAGAATACAGGGTTTCGGTCACCCCTCCACTTT.

The chain employs TRBV28 and TRBJ2-3, with a weak D call TRBD2 (5 bases). Trimming pared 8 bases from V and 2 bases from J, leaving 17 bases between. Germline V gives CDR1 MDHEN, CDR2 SYDVKM. The CDR3 extends over 15 amino acids. The CDR3 sequence: CASGGGQFPTDTQYF. DNA of the CDR3: TGTGCCAGCGGTGGCGGGCAGTTCCCCACAGATACGCAGTATTTT.

The chain employs TRBV6-2 or TRBV6-3 and TRBJ1-6; 9 nucleotides agree with TRBD1. Per germline, CDR1 MNHEY and CDR2 SVGEGT. This CDR3 has 15 amino acids. The trim removed 6 bases at V and 7 bases at J, leaving 7 bases unmatched. The CDR3 DNA sequence: TGTGCCAGCAGCCCCGGACAGGGGAGGAATTCACCCCTCCACTTT. This gives the protein CASSPGQGRNSPLHF.

This clone was counted only a few times. The chain links TRBV2 to TRBJ2-7; 9 bases are shared with TRBD1. The CDR3 totals 17 residues. V shed 6 bases, J shed 1 base, and the junction held 13 bases outside the gene matches. Looked up from germline, CDR1 is SNHLY and CDR2 is FYNNEI. The DNA for the CDR3 is TGTGCCAGCAGCGTGGGGCGAGGGACAGGGATATCCTACGAGCAGTACTTC. Translating it yields CASSVGRGTGISYEQYF.

The genes are TRBV9 and TRBJ1-6; 9 bases fit TRBD1. The CDR3 sequence is 14 residues long. J lost 10 bases, V lost 4 bases, and 6 bases had no gene match. Germline V gives CDR1 SGDLS, CDR2 YYNGEE. CDR3 residues: CASSSTGGGSPLHF. CDR3 DNA: TGTGCCAGCAGCTCGACAGGGGGTGGATCACCCCTCCACTTT.

The CDR3 region is CATRQGLGTEAFF. CDR3 DNA: TGCGCCACCAGACAGGGGCTGGGCACTGAAGCTTTCTTT. The chain links TRBV4-3 to TRBJ1-1, with 8 bases lining up with TRBD1. V gave up 10 bases and J gave up 4 bases; unmatched junction bases: 8. Germline V gives CDR1 LGHNA, CDR2 YSLEER. This CDR3 has 13 amino acids.

The chain uses TRBV3-1 (or the pseudogene TRBV3-2) and TRBJ1-1; the D gene is possibly TRBD1 (6 bases). CDR1 and CDR2 (germline): LGHDT, YNNKEL (reference sequence). V was pared by 4 bases and J by 4 bases, with 13 bases between. This CDR3 region has 14 residues. The CDR3 spells CASSPMVGGTEAFF. Written as DNA, the CDR3 is TGTGCCAGCAGCCCCATGGTAGGGGGCACTGAAGCTTTCTTT.

The genes are TRBV5-1 and TRBJ1-1, with D possibly being TRBD1 (6 bases). Germline-derived CDR1 and CDR2 are SGHRS and YFSETQ. V lost 4 bases to trimming and J lost 0 bases, with 13 bases between them. The CDR3 totals 15 residues. CDR3 amino acids: CASSPQGLMNTEAFF. The CDR3 nucleotides read TGCGCCAGCAGCCCACAGGGTCTCATGAACACTGAAGCTTTCTTT.

This clone was seen a single time. The rearrangement links TRBV5-1 to TRBJ2-7; 10 bases match TRBD2. V shed 7 bases and J 0 bases; nucleotides not matched to a gene: 13. Germline CDR1 reads SGHRS; CDR2 reads YFSETQ. CDR3 length: 17 amino acids. The CDR3 DNA reads as TGCGCCAGCCGACTAGGCTCCTCTAGCGGGGGCTCCTACGAGCAGTACTTC. Protein sequence: CASRLGSSSGGSYEQYF.